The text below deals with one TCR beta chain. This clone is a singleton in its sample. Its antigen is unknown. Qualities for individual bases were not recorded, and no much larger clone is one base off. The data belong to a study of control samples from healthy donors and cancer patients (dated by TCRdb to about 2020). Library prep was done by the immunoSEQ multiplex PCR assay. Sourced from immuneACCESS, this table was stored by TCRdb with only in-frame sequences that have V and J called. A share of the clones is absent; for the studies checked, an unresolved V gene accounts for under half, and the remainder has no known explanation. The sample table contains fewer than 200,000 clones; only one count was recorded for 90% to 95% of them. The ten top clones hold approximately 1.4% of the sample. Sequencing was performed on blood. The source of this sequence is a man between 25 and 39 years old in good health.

This receptor carries the CDR3 CASSLTGGVYNEQFF. The DNA reads TGTGCCAGCAGCTTAACGGGCGGGGTTTACAATGAGCAGTTCTTC. Recombination connected TRBV7-2 to TRBJ2-1; possibly the D gene is TRBD2, per 6 matching bases. Taken from the germline V gene, the CDR1 and CDR2 loops are SGHTA and FQGNSA. From cysteine to phenylalanine, the CDR3 is 15 amino acids long. CDR3 DNA only is kept here, 45 bases in frame from base 1. V is cut by 2 bases and J by 4 bases, and the space between the germline ends is 12 bases.